Each of the 29 T cell receptor beta chains below was sequenced from the same sample in a study of follicular helper T cells after annual influenza vaccination. Sequenced by immunoSEQ multiplex PCR; TCRdb stores in-frame clones only, minus some. In the table there are 26,000 or so clones, 70% to 90% of which are singletons. Time point reported: 2014-2015 season, pre-vaccination. The sample here was CXCR5+ CD38- circulating T follicular helper cells from blood, taken on the day of influenza vaccination. Subset in this sample: circulating Tfh, non-naive CD4+CXCR5+PD-1+ (ICOS+CD38+ or ICOS-CD38-). The receptors here all came from an adult who received the influenza vaccine.

In DNA, the CDR3 is TGTGCCAGCAGTTCCCCAGCGGGGAGCACAGATACGCAGTATTTT. This translates into CASSSPAGSTDTQYF. The chain combines TRBV27 with TRBJ2-3; 7 nucleotides match TRBD2. This CDR3 is 15 amino acids long. The V gene end was trimmed by 4 bases and the J gene end by 0 bases; junction bases not matched to a gene: 4. CDR1 is MNHEY, CDR2 SMNVEV, per germline (reference sequence).

The chain employs TRBV19 and TRBJ2-1; TRBD2 matches at 9 bases. J was trimmed by 14 bases and V by 5 bases; bases with no gene match: 13. The CDR3 spans 14 residues. The germline gives CDR1 LNHDA, CDR2 SQIVND (reference sequence). Here the CDR3 reads CASSSTRGRAYKFF. The CDR3 DNA reads as TGTGCCAGTAGTTCAACTCGCGGGAGGGCCTACAAGTTCTTC.

The chain has TRBV2 and TRBJ2-7, with TRBD1 matching 10 bases. V lost 4 bases, J lost 4 bases, and 7 bases stayed unmatched. The CDR3 runs 15 residues. Germline V gene lookup returns CDR1 SNHLY and CDR2 FYNNEI. For the CDR3, the DNA is TGTGCCAGCAGTGGGATGCAGGGACAGGGGTACGAGCAGTACTTC. Protein: CASSGMQGQGYEQYF.

The chain links TRBV7-2 to TRBJ2-3; 7 bases are a match to TRBD1. This CDR3 has 14 amino acids. CDR1 and CDR2 (germline): SGHTA, FQGNSA. V lost 6 bases, J lost 4 bases, and 7 bases stayed unmatched. CDR3 sequence: CASSLRGNPDTQYF. DNA of the CDR3: TGTGCCAGCAGTCTCAGGGGGAACCCAGATACGCAGTATTTT.

Only one count was recorded for this clone. The chain employs TRBV6-6 and TRBJ1-2; D is uncertain. Germline CDR1 reads MNHNY; CDR2 reads SVGAGI (reference sequence). The CDR3 extends over 14 amino acids. Trimming shortened V by 1 base and J by 3 bases, and 9 bases separated the two germline ends. CDR3 DNA sequence: TGTGCCAGCAGTTACTTCGGGAGGGACTATGGCTACACCTTC. It encodes CASSYFGRDYGYTF.

This clone was observed a single time. This sequence joins TRBV18 and TRBJ2-5; 9 nucleotides line up with TRBD2. The J call is in doubt because the DNA end fits TRBJ2-7 better. CDR1 is KGHSH, CDR2 LQKENI, per germline. This CDR3 contains 15 residues. Here the CDR3 reads CASSPASGNSYEQYF. Here the CDR3 DNA reads TGTGCCAGCTCACCGGCTAGCGGGAACTCCTACGAGCAGTACTTC.

The chain couples TRBV6-6 to TRBJ2-5; possible D gene TRBD2, 6 bases. The DNA matches TRBJ2-7 better at its end, which makes the J call doubtful. The CDR3 is 15 residues long. The V gene's germline CDR1 is MNHNY and CDR2 SVGAGI (reference sequence). The CDR3 DNA reads TGTGCCAGCAGTACAACGGGACTTACTACCTACGAGCAGTACTTC. Its protein is CASSTTGLTTYEQYF.

The chain is built from TRBV7-9 and TRBJ2-3; 8 nucleotides agree with TRBD1. This CDR3 has 16 amino acids. Per germline, CDR1 SEHNR and CDR2 FQNEAQ (reference sequence). Trimming cost V 5 bases and J 2 bases; bases outside gene matches: 9. In DNA, the CDR3 is TGTGCCAGCAGCCCTGGGACAGGAAAGGACACAGATACGCAGTATTTT. This translates into CASSPGTGKDTDTQYF.

This clone was detected a few times. The gene calls are TRBV19 and TRBJ2-5, with D possibly matching TRBD2 (5 bases). This CDR3 contains 13 residues. V was trimmed by 1 base and J by 5 bases, leaving 8 bases between them. Germline V gene data show CDR1 as LNHDA and CDR2 as SQIVND (reference sequence). CDR3 sequence: CASSIARGETQYF. CDR3 sequence (DNA): TGTGCCAGTAGTATAGCCAGAGGGGAGACCCAGTACTTC. Full variable domain (missing parts from reference TRBV19 and TRBJ2-5): DGGITQSPKYLFRKEGQNVTLSCEQNLNHDAMYWYRQDPGQGLRLIYYSQIVNDFQKGDIAEGYSVSREKKESFPLTVTSAQKNPTAFYLCASSIARGETQYFGPGTRLLVL.

The gene calls are TRBV6-5 and TRBJ1-2, with 9 bases matching TRBD1. Germline values: CDR1 MNHEY, CDR2 SVGAGI. Trimming removed 4 bases from V and 6 bases from J; junction bases left unmatched: 9. There are 15 residues in the CDR3. The CDR3 is CASSSPGQGNHGYTF. The CDR3 DNA reads TGTGCCAGCAGTTCTCCGGGACAGGGAAACCATGGCTACACCTTC.

This clone was observed once. V usage is TRBV2 and J usage is TRBJ2-3; D gene uncertain. Germline loops: CDR1 SNHLY, CDR2 FYNNEI. This CDR3 spans 12 amino acids. The V gene lost 3 bases and the J gene lost 5 bases, with 6 bases spanning the gap. CDR3 sequence (DNA): TGTGCCAGCAGTGAGGAGCAAGATACGCAGTATTTT. This codes for CASSEEQDTQYF. Variable domain in full (rest from reference TRBV2 and TRBJ2-3): EPEVTQTPSHQVTQMGQEVILRCVPISNHLYFYWYRQILGQKVEFLVSFYNNEISEKSEIFDDQFSVERPDGSNFTLKIRSTKLEDSAMYFCASSEEQDTQYFGPGTRLTVL.

V gene TRBV5-4 combines with J gene TRBJ2-7; TRBD1 matches at 8 bases. The CDR3 is 16 amino acids. CDR1 and CDR2 (germline): SGHNT, YYREEE (reference sequence). V gave up 0 bases and J gave up 4 bases; unmatched junction bases: 9. The CDR3 nucleotides are TGTGCCAGCAGCTTGGGGGCCGGGACAGGACCTTACGAGCAGTACTTC. It yields the protein CASSLGAGTGPYEQYF.

The V gene is TRBV11-2, the J gene TRBJ2-1; 8 nucleotides agree with TRBD2. The germline gives CDR1 SGHAT, CDR2 FQNNGV. The CDR3 covers 14 residues. With 3 bases clipped from V and 12 bases from J, the junction kept 10 bases outside the gene matches. CDR3 sequence (DNA): TGTGCCAGCAGCTTTCAGCGGGAGAAGGTTGGGCAGTTCTTC. It is translated as CASSFQREKVGQFF.

V usage is TRBV7-2 and J usage is TRBJ1-5, with TRBD1 matching over 10 bases. V lost 1 base, J lost 8 bases, and 2 bases stayed unmatched. Germline V lookup: CDR1 SGHTA, CDR2 FQGNSA. The CDR3 sequence is 14 residues long. The CDR3 DNA sequence: TGTGCCAGCAGCTTAGGGGACAGGGGAAAGCCCCAGCATTTT. Translating it yields CASSLGDRGKPQHF.

This sequence joins TRBV5-1 and TRBJ1-6; tentative D call: TRBD1 (5 bases). CDR3 length: 14 amino acids. The germline gives CDR1 SGHRS, CDR2 YFSETQ. Trimming removed 4 bases at V and 10 bases at J, with 15 bases between. In nucleotides, the CDR3 is TGCGCCAGCAGCCCCCCCTCCCAGGGATCACCCCTCCACTTT. Its translation: CASSPPSQGSPLHF.

The chain recombines TRBV6-5 with TRBJ2-1; TRBD2 is a possible D gene (5 bases). CDR1 MNHEY and CDR2 SVGAGI come from the germline V gene. Trimming took off 3 bases at V and 3 bases at J, with 12 bases between the two ends. The CDR3 runs to 15 residues. This CDR3 is CASSYREGGYNEQFF. Here the CDR3 DNA reads TGTGCCAGCAGTTATCGGGAAGGAGGCTACAATGAGCAGTTCTTC.

The sample holds a few counts of this clone. The gene calls are TRBV15 and TRBJ1-5; D perhaps matches TRBD1 (6 bases). Trimming shortened V by 3 bases and J by 2 bases, and 11 bases separated the two germline ends. Germline V lookup: CDR1 LNHNV, CDR2 YYDKDF (reference sequence). The CDR3 is 15 amino acids. In DNA, the CDR3 is TGTGCCACCAGCAGGCAACAGGGTGGCAATCAGCCCCAGCATTTT. This codes for CATSRQQGGNQPQHF.

This sequence joins TRBV5-4 and TRBJ1-1; TRBD1 might be the D (6 bases). This CDR3 region has 13 residues. CDR1 and CDR2 from the germline V gene are SGHNT and YYREEE (reference sequence). V lost 4 bases and J lost 2, with 9 bases in between. The CDR3 is CASSGQPNTEAFF. CDR3 DNA sequence: TGTGCCAGCAGCGGACAGCCAAACACTGAAGCTTTCTTT.

There are a few counts of this clone. The V call is TRBV6-1, the J call TRBJ2-3, with 10 nucleotides matching TRBD2. CDR3 length: 15 residues. Per the germline V gene, CDR1 is MNHNS and CDR2 is SASEGT. The ends lost 5 bases at V and 0 bases at J; junction bases unmatched: 2. Here the CDR3 DNA reads TGTGCCAGCAGTAGCGGGGGGGCTAGCACAGATACGCAGTATTTT. It yields the protein CASSSGGASTDTQYF.

This chain connects TRBV11-2 to TRBJ2-5; D unclear. Trimming stripped 5 bases from V and 5 bases from J, with 9 bases between. The CDR3 contains 12 residues. Germline V CDR1 and CDR2: SGHAT, FQNNGV. The CDR3 is CASSPSRETQYF. The CDR3 nucleotides are TGTGCCAGCAGCCCGTCGAGGGAGACCCAGTACTTC.

This sequence joins TRBV7-9 and TRBJ2-5, with a tentative D call TRBD2 (5 bases). TRBJ2-7 matches the DNA end more closely, so the J call is doubtful. CDR1 is SEHNR and CDR2 is FQNEAQ in the germline V gene (reference sequence). The length of the CDR3 is 12 residues. CDR3 sequence: CASRYTEGEQYF. Here the CDR3 DNA reads TGTGCCAGCAGGTACACAGAGGGCGAGCAGTACTTC.

The chain uses TRBV7-9 and TRBJ2-7, with TRBD1 identical over 8 bases. The trim removed 5 bases at V and 6 bases at J, leaving 12 bases unmatched. This CDR3 comprises 15 residues. CDR1 is SEHNR, CDR2 FQNEAQ, per germline (reference sequence). CDR3: CASSHSGTGPAEQYF. CDR3 DNA sequence: TGTGCCAGCAGCCACTCCGGGACAGGTCCCGCCGAGCAGTACTTC.

V gene TRBV5-6 combines with J gene TRBJ2-5; D perhaps matches TRBD1 (6 bases). The J call may be faulty, since TRBJ2-7 better matches the DNA end. This CDR3 is built from 13 residues. From germline, CDR1 is SGHDT and CDR2 YYEEEE. CDR3 in DNA: TGTGCCAGCAGCTTGGACAGGGTTCACGAGCAGTACTTC. Translation gives CASSLDRVHEQYF.

The chain links TRBV6-6 to TRBJ2-7; 15 bases are a match to TRBD2. The V segment lost 4 bases and the J segment 7 bases; nucleotides outside the gene matches: 5. CDR1 and CDR2 from the germline V gene are MNHNY and SVGAGI (reference sequence). This CDR3 region has 15 residues. CDR3 residues: CASSSGLAGGGEQYF. The DNA for the CDR3 is TGTGCCAGCAGTTCGGGACTAGCGGGAGGTGGGGAGCAGTACTTC.

The count of this clone is one. The rearrangement links TRBV10-3 to TRBJ2-3; 11 bases agree with TRBD2. Germline CDR1 ENHRY, CDR2 SYGVKD. V dropped 2 bases and J dropped 2; count of bases not matched to a gene: 6. This CDR3 contains 17 residues. The CDR3 DNA sequence: TGTGCCATCAGTGAGCCAGAGGGACTAGCGGACACAGATACGCAGTATTTT. It codes for CAISEPEGLADTDTQYF.

The chain joins TRBV5-1 to TRBJ2-1, with D unclear. The CDR3 is made up of 12 amino acids. Per the germline V gene, CDR1 is SGHRS and CDR2 is YFSETQ. Trimming removed 4 bases at V and 0 bases at J, with 2 bases between. The chain's CDR3 is CASSLSYNEQFF. CDR3 in DNA: TGCGCCAGCAGCCTCTCCTACAATGAGCAGTTCTTC.

The chain recombines TRBV6-1 with TRBJ1-1; D ambiguous. CDR1 MNHNS and CDR2 SASEGT come from the germline V gene. The CDR3 is 14 residues long. Trimming stripped 3 bases from V and 3 bases from J, with 11 bases between. The CDR3 region has the DNA TGTGCCAGCAGTGAGGCAGGCTCTGACACTGAAGCTTTCTTT. Translated, it gives CASSEAGSDTEAFF.

In nucleotides, the CDR3 is TGCGCCAGCAGCTTGAACAGCGGTACAGGGACCTACGAGCAGTACTTC. Encoded protein: CASSLNSGTGTYEQYF. This chain links TRBV5-1 with TRBJ2-7, with D possibly TRBD1 on 6 matching bases. This CDR3 contains 16 residues. The germline V gene encodes CDR1 SGHRS and CDR2 YFSETQ. Trimming cost V 1 base and J 2 bases, with 16 bases left between them.

J is TRBJ2-2 and V is TRBV2; the match to TRBD2 covers 10 bases. J lost 2 bases, V lost 6 bases, and 6 bases had no gene match. The CDR3 contains 16 residues. Germline values: CDR1 SNHLY, CDR2 FYNNEI. CDR3 DNA sequence: TGTGCCAGCAGCTCAGCGGGAGGGCCAAACACCGGGGAGCTGTTTTTT. Protein product: CASSSAGGPNTGELFF.